The TCR beta chain described here comes from a study of blood T cell repertoires in COVID-19. Clones were read by immunoSEQ multiplex PCR, and TCRdb kept only the in-frame ones, dropping some. The table shows 200,000 to 250,000 clones, with less than 85% occurring only once. What was sequenced was peripheral blood. The sequence was collected from a woman at least 80 years old with COVID-19, enrolled during active disease.

CDR3 residues: CAISEMRQETQYF. The CDR3 DNA reads as TGTGCCATCAGTGAGATGCGGCAAGAGACCCAGTACTTC. The chain recombines TRBV10-3 with TRBJ2-5, with D unclear. Germline values: CDR1 ENHRY, CDR2 SYGVKD. The V gene lost 2 bases and the J gene lost 2 bases, with 6 bases spanning the gap. The CDR3 length is 13 residues.